In this sample, the clone carrying this T cell receptor (beta chain) turned up many times. After removal of 4 bases from V and 3 bases from J, the junction contained 5 bases not matched to a gene. This CDR3 has 15 amino acids. CDR1 and CDR2 from the germline V gene are SGHRS and YFSETQ. The sample originates from a study of neurological immune-mediated disorders. The overall study: In a group of some 35 multiple sclerosis patients, 31 had the relapsing-remitting type and 3 had the secondary progressive type.

As for the cDNA, it was generated by 5'RACE with 10-nucleotide random UMIs. Over 180 million TCR-beta sequences from 15-18 subjects came from every sequencing run. Via MiXCR, TCRdb re-called the 5' RACE reads, giving one row per CDR3 protein. In the table there are about 81,000 distinct CDR3 sequences, 3.5% to 5.5% of which are singletons. As for time point: longitudinal time-point 3. The rearrangement joins TRBV5-1 to TRBJ1-4, with 8 bases that match TRBD1. The TCR sequence derives from a woman aged 55-70 years with multiple sclerosis. Material: PBMCs. The CDR3, as DNA: TGCGCCAGCAGCAAGGACAGGGCGCCTAATGAAAAACTGTTTTTT. Protein sequence: CASSKDRAPNEKLFF.